This T cell receptor (beta chain) was captured by sequencing in a study of response to subunit inactivated influenza vaccine. Overall study results and limits: Few additional T cells are recruited per seasonal influenza vaccination, authors suggested.

The length of the CDR3 is 14 residues. Trimming removed 3 bases from V and 6 bases from J, with 16 bases in between. CDR1 and CDR2 from the germline V gene are SGHRS and YFSETQ. TCRdb re-called the RT-PCR reads through MiXCR, storing one row per CDR3 protein. The sample lists 530,000 or so distinct CDR3 sequences; 11% to 15% were seen once. This clonotype was seen at least ten times. Antigen: not known. This chain links TRBV5-1 with TRBJ2-7, with D perhaps matching TRBD2 (5 bases). This TCR came from a man aged 45-65 years who received an inactivated influenza vaccine. The source was PBMCs from blood, collected roughly 12 days after vaccination. In DNA, the CDR3 is TGCGCCAGCAGCTCGGGATTTCAGGCGGCCGAGCAGTACTTC. This sequence encodes CASSSGFQAAEQYF.